The rows below give T cell receptor beta chains drawn from one sample of a study of patients and donors after allogeneic stem cell transplantation. TCRdb processed the RT-PCR reads anew with MiXCR; each CDR3 protein has one entry. The table records about a million distinct CDR3 sequences, about a sixth of them present only once. Sequenced input: blood, either unsorted or a sorted T cell fraction (not recorded which). Every receptor here comes from a human donor who was either an allogeneic HSCT recipient or a stem cell or donor lymphocyte infusion donor (not recorded which). It is not recorded whose cells these are; they may come from a transplant donor. Each CDR3 is given with its conserved first and last residue. Each record gives: D gene, J gene, clone size, V gene, CDR3 DNA, CDR3 protein. The D gene is left open where the match is weak. Only some rows state a clone size, as once, few, many or a class for expanded clones.

D: -; J: TRBJ2-3; size: few; V: TRBV24-1; DNA: TGTGCCACCAGTGATCCCCGGGGGACGCAGTATTTT; CDR3: CATSDPRGTQYF
D: -; J: TRBJ2-1; size: -; V: TRBV7-3; DNA: TGTGCCAGCAGCTTAACGCCCGGCCCACCTTCCTACAATGAGCAGTTCTTC; CDR3: CASSLTPGPPSYNEQFF
D: TRBD1; J: TRBJ2-7; size: -; V: TRBV19; DNA: TGTGCCAGTAGTATTCTTCCCGGGACAGGGAAATCCTACGAGCAGTACTTC; CDR3: CASSILPGTGKSYEQYF
D: -; J: TRBJ2-7; size: -; V: TRBV29-1; DNA: TGCAGCGTTTTCGGATCTGTACCCTACGAGCAGTACTTC; CDR3: CSVFGSVPYEQYF
D: -; J: TRBJ2-1; size: few; V: TRBV7-8; DNA: TGTGCCAGCAGCTTATTACTACAGGGGGGGTACAATGAGCAGTTCTTC; CDR3: CASSLLLQGGYNEQFF
D: -; J: TRBJ1-1; size: -; V: TRBV6-6; DNA: TGTGCCAGCAGTACCCATCGGAACACTGAAGCTTTCTTT; CDR3: CASSTHRNTEAFF
D: -; J: TRBJ2-1; size: few; V: TRBV2; DNA: TGTGCCAGCAGTGACACGAGTAGGAACCCGGGCGATGAGCAGTTCTTC; CDR3: CASSDTSRNPGDEQFF
D: TRBD2; J: TRBJ2-1; size: few; V: TRBV4-3; DNA: TGCGCCAGCAGCCAACCCCCCGTAGGCGGGGGGGCTTATGAGCAGTTCTTC; CDR3: CASSQPPVGGGAYEQFF
D: -; J: TRBJ1-4; size: -; V: TRBV13; DNA: TGTGCCAGCAGCTTAGCTGCTTCCAGAGGGCTTGCAACTAATGAAAAACTGTTTTTT; CDR3: CASSLAASRGLATNEKLFF
D: TRBD1; J: TRBJ2-3; size: few; V: TRBV7-2; DNA: TGTGCCAGCAGCTCCGTCGGACAGGGAGCAGATACGCAGTATTTT; CDR3: CASSSVGQGADTQYF
D: -; J: TRBJ1-6; size: -; V: TRBV3-1; DNA: TGTGCCAGCAGCCAAGGGAACCTCACACCCCTCCACTTT; CDR3: CASSQGNLTPLHF
D: -; J: TRBJ1-4; size: -; V: TRBV5-1; DNA: TGCGCCAGCAGCCCGAAGGGTTGGGAAAAACTGTTTTTT; CDR3: CASSPKGWEKLFF
D: TRBD1; J: TRBJ2-7; size: few; V: TRBV7-8; DNA: TGTGCCAGCAGCATCGACAGGGTTCGCGAGCAGTACTTC; CDR3: CASSIDRVREQYF
D: -; J: TRBJ1-1; size: -; V: TRBV4-2; DNA: TGTGCCAGCAGCCAATTATCCATTGGGGTCATCACTGAAGCTTTCTTT; CDR3: CASSQLSIGVITEAFF
D: -; J: TRBJ2-7; size: few; V: TRBV9; DNA: TGTGCCAGCAGCGTAGATGGCACCGCCAACGAGCAGTACTTC; CDR3: CASSVDGTANEQYF
D: -; J: TRBJ2-1; size: -; V: TRBV12-5; DNA: TGTGCTAGTGGTCTACCAGCGTCAAGCTCCTACAATGAGCAGTTCTTC; CDR3: CASGLPASSSYNEQFF
D: TRBD2; J: TRBJ2-7; size: -; V: TRBV7-9; DNA: TGTGCCAGCAGCTGGACTAGCGGGAGGGTTAGCTCCTACGAGCAGTACTTC; CDR3: CASSWTSGRVSSYEQYF
D: -; J: TRBJ2-3; size: few; V: TRBV6-1; DNA: TGTGCCAGTAGGTTGATGCTAGCGCAAGCGGGAGATACGCAGTATTTT; CDR3: CASRLMLAQAGDTQYF
D: TRBD1; J: TRBJ1-1; size: few; V: TRBV12-3/TRBV12-4; DNA: TGTGCCAGCAGTTTAGGGGACAGAATGAACACTGAAGCTTTCTTT; CDR3: CASSLGDRMNTEAFF
D: TRBD2; J: TRBJ2-1; size: many; V: TRBV12-3/TRBV12-4; DNA: TGTGCCAGCAGCTTGACTAGCGTTTCATACAATGAGCAGTTCTTC; CDR3: CASSLTSVSYNEQFF
D: -; J: TRBJ2-7; size: few; V: TRBV3-1; DNA: TGTGCCAGCAGCCAACTACAGGGCTCCTACGAGCAGTACTTC; CDR3: CASSQLQGSYEQYF
D: TRBD1; J: TRBJ2-2; size: -; V: TRBV25-1; DNA: TGTGCCAGCAGTAAACCCGGGGGACAGGGTCGGACCGGGGAGCTGTTTTTT; CDR3: CASSKPGGQGRTGELFF
D: -; J: TRBJ1-2; size: -; V: TRBV5-1; DNA: TGCGCCAGCAGCGTGCCAAAGAAGGACTATGGCTACACCTTC; CDR3: CASSVPKKDYGYTF
D: TRBD1; J: TRBJ1-5; size: -; V: TRBV24-1; DNA: TGTGCCACTTCGACAGGGGGCCGGAGCAATCAGCCCCAGCATTTT; CDR3: CATSTGGRSNQPQHF
D: -; J: TRBJ1-3; size: few; V: TRBV9; DNA: TGTGCCAGCAGCGGTAGTCAGCTGTACTCTGGAAACACCATATATTTT; CDR3: CASSGSQLYSGNTIYF
D: TRBD2; J: TRBJ2-7; size: -; V: TRBV29-1; DNA: TGCAGCGTTGAGGCTCGGACTAGCGGTTACGAGCAGTACTTC; CDR3: CSVEARTSGYEQYF
D: TRBD2; J: TRBJ2-7; size: many; V: TRBV20-1; DNA: TGCAGTGCTAGAGATCCCGGGGGGTCAACCTACGAGCAGTACTTC; CDR3: CSARDPGGSTYEQYF
D: -; J: TRBJ2-5; size: -; V: TRBV4-1; DNA: TGCGCCAGCAGCCAAGTGGGGAGTCAGACCCAGTACTTC; CDR3: CASSQVGSQTQYF
D: TRBD1; J: TRBJ1-1; size: -; V: TRBV4-2; DNA: TGTGCCAGCAGCCGAGGGACAGACTGGTGCCCTGAAGCTTTCTTT; CDR3: CASSRGTDWCPEAFF
D: -; J: TRBJ2-7; size: -; V: TRBV29-1; DNA: TGCAGCGTTGAAACCCAGGGTGGCGAGCAGTACTTC; CDR3: CSVETQGGEQYF
D: -; J: TRBJ2-1; size: many; V: TRBV5-1; DNA: TGCGCCAGCAGCTCCGCCTCCTACAATGAGCAGTTCTTC; CDR3: CASSSASYNEQFF
D: -; J: TRBJ1-3; size: many; V: TRBV12-3/TRBV12-4; DNA: TGTGCCAGCACTCCGTTGGGTATCGGAAACACCATATATTTT; CDR3: CASTPLGIGNTIYF
D: -; J: TRBJ1-5; size: few; V: TRBV3-1; DNA: TGTGCCAGCAGCCAAGATTTTATACGGGGGCGTCAGCCCCAGCATTTT; CDR3: CASSQDFIRGRQPQHF
D: TRBD2; J: TRBJ2-7; size: -; V: TRBV6-5; DNA: TGTGCCAGCAGTTACCATCCAATAGCGGGGGGTACGTACGAGCAGTACTTC; CDR3: CASSYHPIAGGTYEQYF
D: -; J: TRBJ1-5; size: once; V: TRBV6-1; DNA: TGTGCCAGCAGCCCCCGGGAATACGGCAATCAGCCCCAGCATTTT; CDR3: CASSPREYGNQPQHF
D: TRBD2; J: TRBJ2-5; size: few; V: TRBV20-1; DNA: TGCAGTGCTACCCAACTTCTAGCGGGGGGACTCCAAGAGACCCAGTACTTC; CDR3: CSATQLLAGGLQETQYF
D: TRBD1; J: TRBJ1-1; size: few; V: TRBV3-1; DNA: TGTGCCAGCAGCCAGTGGGACAGTTTAAACACTGAAGCTTTCTTT; CDR3: CASSQWDSLNTEAFF
D: TRBD2; J: TRBJ2-7; size: few; V: TRBV11-2; DNA: TGTGCCAGCGGGGGGACTAGCGGGAGTCCATACGAGCAGTACTTC; CDR3: CASGGTSGSPYEQYF
D: -; J: TRBJ2-7; size: -; V: TRBV20-1; DNA: TGCAGTGCGGGGAAGTACGAGCAGTACTTC; CDR3: CSAGKYEQYF
D: -; J: TRBJ1-1; size: few; V: TRBV9; DNA: TGTGCCAGCAGCGTAGCGGACACTGAAGCTTTCTTT; CDR3: CASSVADTEAFF
D: -; J: TRBJ1-2; size: -; V: TRBV7-9; DNA: TGTGCCAGCAGCTACGAGGGGAACTACGGCTACACCTTC; CDR3: CASSYEGNYGYTF
D: -; J: TRBJ2-4; size: few; V: TRBV5-1; DNA: TGCGCCAGCAGCCAAGGGGACTGGGTCAAAAACATTCAGTACTTC; CDR3: CASSQGDWVKNIQYF
D: TRBD2; J: TRBJ2-5; size: -; V: TRBV12-3/TRBV12-4; DNA: TGTGCCAGCAGTTTTGTGGGACTAGCGACAGAGACCCAGTACTTC; CDR3: CASSFVGLATETQYF
D: TRBD2; J: TRBJ2-5; size: few; V: TRBV10-3; DNA: TGTGCCATCATGGCTAGCGGGGGGCCCGAGACCCAGTACTTC; CDR3: CAIMASGGPETQYF
D: TRBD1; J: TRBJ2-1; size: -; V: TRBV30; DNA: TGTGCCTGGGGGCAGGGGGCCTACAATGAGCAGTTCTTC; CDR3: CAWGQGAYNEQFF
D: TRBD2; J: TRBJ2-7; size: many; V: TRBV20-1; DNA: TGCAGTGCTAGAGATAGGCTAGCGGGTGTGACAAACAGCTCCTACGAGCAGTACTTC; CDR3: CSARDRLAGVTNSSYEQYF
D: -; J: TRBJ1-1; size: -; V: TRBV29-1; DNA: TGCAGCGCGTCAGGGTTGTCCACTGAAGCTTTCTTT; CDR3: CSASGLSTEAFF
D: TRBD1; J: TRBJ1-1; size: many; V: TRBV5-1; DNA: TGTGCCAGCAGCCTAGACAGGGCGAACACTGAAGCTTTCTTT; CDR3: CASSLDRANTEAFF
D: -; J: TRBJ2-2; size: -; V: TRBV15; DNA: TGTGCCACCAGCAGATCACCCGGGGCCGGGGAGCTGTTTTTT; CDR3: CATSRSPGAGELFF
D: TRBD1; J: TRBJ2-5; size: few; V: TRBV7-2; DNA: TGTGCCAGCAGCCAGGGACAGAGCCTTCTTGAGACCCAGTACTTC; CDR3: CASSQGQSLLETQYF
D: TRBD1; J: TRBJ1-3; size: -; V: TRBV5-1; DNA: TGCGCCAGCAGCTTGGAAGGGGGCGCCCTCTATTTT; CDR3: CASSLEGGALYF
D: TRBD1; J: TRBJ2-6; size: few; V: TRBV7-2; DNA: TGTGCCAGCAGCCCACAGGGGCTACCTGGGGCCAACGTCCTGACTTTC; CDR3: CASSPQGLPGANVLTF
D: -; J: TRBJ1-1; size: few; V: TRBV7-2; DNA: TGTGCCAGCAGCTTAAATTCCCTGGAGGGCAGCACTGAAGCTTTCTTT; CDR3: CASSLNSLEGSTEAFF
D: TRBD2; J: TRBJ2-1; size: few; V: TRBV15; DNA: TGTGCCACCAGCAGGAACACAGCGGGAGACGGGAATGAGCAGTTCTTC; CDR3: CATSRNTAGDGNEQFF
D: -; J: TRBJ2-2; size: -; V: TRBV9; DNA: TGTGCCAGCAGCCCGAACCGGGGGTACACCGGGGAGCTGTTTTTT; CDR3: CASSPNRGYTGELFF